This TCR beta chain was sequenced in a study of identical twins. Regarding the study as a whole: The models gave estimates that fell short of the out-of-frame TCR alpha sharing seen in monozygotic twins.

To note about this clonotype: What it binds is unknown. At one boundary the junction diverges from the germline segment, which might be a read error.

Each cDNA held unique molecular identifiers, and template switching gave it a universal primer site. TCRdb redid the calling of the 5' RACE reads with MiXCR, one entry per CDR3 protein. The table shows around 1.7 million distinct CDR3 sequences, with about 32% occurring only once. This CDR3 contains 13 residues. Germline loops: CDR1 SGHRS, CDR2 YFSETQ. The rearrangement joins TRBV5-1 to TRBJ2-3; D perhaps matches TRBD1 (5 bases). The clonotype was recovered from a newborn girl in good health. Sequencing was done on a sample of cord blood. CDR3 nucleotide sequence: TGCGCCAGCAGCTTGGGCCGAACAGGTACGCAGTATTTT. Protein sequence: CASSLGRTGTQYF.